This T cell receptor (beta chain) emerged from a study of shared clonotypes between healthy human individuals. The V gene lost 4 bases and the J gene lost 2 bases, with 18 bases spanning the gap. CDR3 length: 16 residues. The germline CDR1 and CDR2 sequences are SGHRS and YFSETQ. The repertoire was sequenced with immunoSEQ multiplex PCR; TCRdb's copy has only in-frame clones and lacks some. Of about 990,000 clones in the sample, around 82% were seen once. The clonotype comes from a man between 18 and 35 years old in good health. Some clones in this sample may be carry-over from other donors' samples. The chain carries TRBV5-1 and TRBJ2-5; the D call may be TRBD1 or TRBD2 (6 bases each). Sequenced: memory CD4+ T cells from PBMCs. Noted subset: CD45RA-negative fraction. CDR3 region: CASSGGTISGQETQYF. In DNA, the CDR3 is TGCGCCAGCAGCGGGGGGACAATAAGCGGGCAAGAGACCCAGTACTTC.